A selection of T cell receptor beta chains follows, all from one sample in a study of CD8 T cells in ankylosing spondylitis. TCRdb used MiXCR to reprocess the 5' RACE reads, holding one entry per CDR3 protein. The data hold about 700,000 distinct CDR3 sequences, with around 20% observed a single time. The sample taken for sequencing was blood, either unsorted or a sorted T cell fraction (not recorded which). The receptor set was obtained from a male donor with ankylosing spondylitis. The CDR3 runs from the conserved cysteine through the conserved F or W. Each record gives: clone size, V gene, D gene, J gene, CDR3 DNA, CDR3 protein. A D gene is named only where the DNA matches it firmly. Only part of the rows carry a size: once, few, many, or a class if the clone is expanded.

clone size: NA
V gene: TRBV11-2
D gene: NA
J gene: TRBJ2-3
CDR3 DNA: TGTGCCAGCAGCCTGGACGGACACACAGATACGCAGTATTTT
CDR3 protein: CASSLDGHTDTQYF

clone size: NA
V gene: TRBV4-3
D gene: TRBD1
J gene: TRBJ2-5
CDR3 DNA: TGCGCCAGCAGCCAGGGAGCCGGGACAGGCCAAGAGACCCAGTACTTC
CDR3 protein: CASSQGAGTGQETQYF

clone size: NA
V gene: TRBV9
D gene: TRBD2
J gene: TRBJ2-7
CDR3 DNA: TGTGCCAGCAGCGTAGGGGAAGCGGGAGCCTACGAGCAGTACTTC
CDR3 protein: CASSVGEAGAYEQYF

clone size: few
V gene: TRBV6-2/TRBV6-3
D gene: TRBD2
J gene: TRBJ2-5
CDR3 DNA: TGTGCCAGCAGTACGGGACTAGCGGGGGGTGAAGAGACCCAGTACTTC
CDR3 protein: CASSTGLAGGEETQYF

clone size: few
V gene: TRBV7-2
D gene: NA
J gene: TRBJ2-3
CDR3 DNA: TGTGCCAGCAGCTTCGCGGCCACAGATACGCAGTATTTT
CDR3 protein: CASSFAATDTQYF

clone size: few
V gene: TRBV7-2
D gene: NA
J gene: TRBJ2-5
CDR3 DNA: TGTGCCAGCAGCCACCCGGGAGGGACAGCTTTTAGAGAGACCCAGTACTTC
CDR3 protein: CASSHPGGTAFRETQYF

clone size: few
V gene: TRBV10-3
D gene: NA
J gene: TRBJ1-5
CDR3 DNA: TGTGCCATCAGTGACAGGAGTCAGTACCAGCATTTT
CDR3 protein: CAISDRSQYQHF

clone size: NA
V gene: TRBV20-1
D gene: TRBD2
J gene: TRBJ2-1
CDR3 DNA: TGCAGTGCTAGAGTCCAACTAGCGGGGGGGGGTGAGCAGTTCTTC
CDR3 protein: CSARVQLAGGGEQFF

clone size: NA
V gene: TRBV12-3/TRBV12-4
D gene: TRBD2
J gene: TRBJ2-5
CDR3 DNA: TGTGCCAGCAGTTTGCTAGCGGGAGGGCTAGCGCAAGAGACCCAGTACTTC
CDR3 protein: CASSLLAGGLAQETQYF

clone size: few
V gene: TRBV27
D gene: NA
J gene: TRBJ2-7
CDR3 DNA: TGTGCCAGCAGTTTCCACACCGAGGCCGAGCAGTACTTC
CDR3 protein: CASSFHTEAEQYF

clone size: NA
V gene: TRBV18
D gene: NA
J gene: TRBJ1-1
CDR3 DNA: TGTGCCAGCTCACTTGGCCTCAGGGAGTGGGGTGAAGCTTTCTTT
CDR3 protein: CASSLGLREWGEAFF

clone size: many
V gene: TRBV29-1
D gene: TRBD1
J gene: TRBJ2-5
CDR3 DNA: TGCAGCACCGCTGAGGGGGCAGAGACCCAGTACTTC
CDR3 protein: CSTAEGAETQYF

clone size: few
V gene: TRBV12-3/TRBV12-4
D gene: NA
J gene: TRBJ2-2
CDR3 DNA: TGTGCCAGCAGTTTCGCCGAGAACACCGGGGAGCTGTTTTTT
CDR3 protein: CASSFAENTGELFF

clone size: few
V gene: TRBV12-3/TRBV12-4
D gene: NA
J gene: TRBJ2-1
CDR3 DNA: TGTGCCACCTCTTCCCTGTCCTACAATGAGCAGTTCTTC
CDR3 protein: CATSSLSYNEQFF

clone size: many
V gene: TRBV12-3/TRBV12-4
D gene: NA
J gene: TRBJ2-1
CDR3 DNA: TGTGCCAGCTCTTACGAGGGGAGCTCCTACAATGAGCAGTTCTTC
CDR3 protein: CASSYEGSSYNEQFF

clone size: NA
V gene: TRBV20-1
D gene: NA
J gene: TRBJ2-1
CDR3 DNA: TGCAGTGCTAGGGCTCGGAGGGACTCCTACAATGAGCAGTTCTTC
CDR3 protein: CSARARRDSYNEQFF

clone size: few
V gene: TRBV12-3/TRBV12-4
D gene: TRBD2
J gene: TRBJ2-3
CDR3 DNA: TGTGCCAGCAGCAGACTAGCGGGGGGAGCTAGCACAGATACGCAGTATTTT
CDR3 protein: CASSRLAGGASTDTQYF

clone size: NA
V gene: TRBV12-3/TRBV12-4
D gene: NA
J gene: TRBJ2-2
CDR3 DNA: TGTGCCAGCAGGGCCCGGAGTCTAGGCGACACCGGGGAGCTGTTTTTT
CDR3 protein: CASRARSLGDTGELFF

clone size: NA
V gene: TRBV7-8
D gene: NA
J gene: TRBJ2-1
CDR3 DNA: TGTGCCAGCAGCTTGGTTGGACTCGGGATCAATGAGCAGTTCTTC
CDR3 protein: CASSLVGLGINEQFF

clone size: many
V gene: TRBV29-1
D gene: NA
J gene: TRBJ2-7
CDR3 DNA: TGCAGCGTTGAGGGGGACGGGGTCTACGAGCAGTACTTC
CDR3 protein: CSVEGDGVYEQYF

clone size: few
V gene: TRBV18
D gene: NA
J gene: TRBJ2-3
CDR3 DNA: TGTGCCAGCTCACCACTCGACTCTTCGAAAAGCACAGATACGCAGTATTTT
CDR3 protein: CASSPLDSSKSTDTQYF

clone size: many
V gene: TRBV12-3/TRBV12-4
D gene: TRBD1
J gene: TRBJ1-1
CDR3 DNA: TGTGCCAGCACGTTCGGGACAGCAAACACTGAAGCTTTCTTT
CDR3 protein: CASTFGTANTEAFF

clone size: few
V gene: TRBV6-1
D gene: NA
J gene: TRBJ2-1
CDR3 DNA: TGTGCCAGCAGCCCCATGCTGGGCTATGAGCAGTTCTTC
CDR3 protein: CASSPMLGYEQFF

clone size: NA
V gene: TRBV27
D gene: TRBD2
J gene: TRBJ2-7
CDR3 DNA: TGTGCCAGCAGCCTAATGGGGGGGTCGAACTACGAGCAGTACTTC
CDR3 protein: CASSLMGGSNYEQYF

clone size: few
V gene: TRBV10-3
D gene: TRBD2
J gene: TRBJ2-5
CDR3 DNA: TGTGCCATCAGCAGTGATGTCGGACTAGCGGACTACCAAGAGACCCAGTACTTC
CDR3 protein: CAISSDVGLADYQETQYF

clone size: NA
V gene: TRBV12-3/TRBV12-4
D gene: TRBD1
J gene: TRBJ1-3
CDR3 DNA: TGTGCCAGCAGTATCCGGGACAGGGGCCTCCTGTGGGGAAACACCATATATTTT
CDR3 protein: CASSIRDRGLLWGNTIYF

clone size: few
V gene: TRBV5-1
D gene: TRBD2
J gene: TRBJ2-7
CDR3 DNA: TGCGCCAGCACCCGTTATGTACAGCGGGAGGATTTCTACGAGCAGTACTTC
CDR3 protein: CASTRYVQREDFYEQYF

clone size: NA
V gene: TRBV20-1
D gene: TRBD2
J gene: TRBJ2-5
CDR3 DNA: TGCAGTGCCCTCGGGACTACTCAAGAGACCCAGTACTTC
CDR3 protein: CSALGTTQETQYF

clone size: few
V gene: TRBV3-1
D gene: TRBD2
J gene: TRBJ2-1
CDR3 DNA: TGTGCCAGCAGTGTAAAGCGGGGTTCGGAATACAATGAGCAGTTCTTC
CDR3 protein: CASSVKRGSEYNEQFF

clone size: few
V gene: TRBV20-1
D gene: TRBD2
J gene: TRBJ2-1
CDR3 DNA: TGCAGTGCTATGGGTCTAGCGGGCAATGAGCAGTTCTTC
CDR3 protein: CSAMGLAGNEQFF

clone size: NA
V gene: TRBV25-1
D gene: NA
J gene: TRBJ2-5
CDR3 DNA: TGTGCCAGCAGTGGAGAAGGACTGTCACAAGAGACCCAGTACTTC
CDR3 protein: CASSGEGLSQETQYF

clone size: few
V gene: TRBV27
D gene: TRBD1
J gene: TRBJ1-2
CDR3 DNA: TGTGCCAGCAGTTTAAGTACAGGGGGGGATGGCTACACCTTC
CDR3 protein: CASSLSTGGDGYTF

clone size: NA
V gene: TRBV7-2
D gene: NA
J gene: TRBJ2-3
CDR3 DNA: TGTGCCAGCAGCCCCACCGGCAGGGTCACAGATACGCAGTATTTT
CDR3 protein: CASSPTGRVTDTQYF

clone size: few
V gene: TRBV4-2
D gene: NA
J gene: TRBJ2-5
CDR3 DNA: TGTGCCAGCAGCCAAGATCCTCGGGCTGGCGAGGAGACCCAGTACTTC
CDR3 protein: CASSQDPRAGEETQYF

clone size: few
V gene: TRBV5-6
D gene: NA
J gene: TRBJ2-7
CDR3 DNA: TGTGCCAGCAGCTTGCCACTGGAGACCTACGAGCAGTACTTC
CDR3 protein: CASSLPLETYEQYF

clone size: NA
V gene: TRBV6-1
D gene: NA
J gene: TRBJ1-2
CDR3 DNA: TGTGCCACCCTAACAGGTTATGGCTACACCTTC
CDR3 protein: CATLTGYGYTF

clone size: few
V gene: TRBV7-9
D gene: TRBD1
J gene: TRBJ2-3
CDR3 DNA: TGTGCCAGCAGCACCACGACAGGGGGCATCGCAGATACGCAGTATTTT
CDR3 protein: CASSTTTGGIADTQYF

clone size: many
V gene: TRBV12-3/TRBV12-4
D gene: TRBD1
J gene: TRBJ2-2
CDR3 DNA: TGTGCCAGCAGGCGACAGGGGGCGGGGGAGCTGTTTTTT
CDR3 protein: CASRRQGAGELFF

clone size: few
V gene: TRBV21-1
D gene: NA
J gene: TRBJ2-1
CDR3 DNA: TGTGCCAGCAGTGCAAGTTTCCTAGCGGGAGAAAAAGTCAATGAGCAGTTCTTC
CDR3 protein: CASSASFLAGEKVNEQFF

clone size: few
V gene: TRBV12-3/TRBV12-4
D gene: NA
J gene: TRBJ2-7
CDR3 DNA: TGTGCCAGCAGTTTCAGCCAGGGAGACTACGAGCAGTACTTC
CDR3 protein: CASSFSQGDYEQYF

clone size: few
V gene: TRBV7-3
D gene: TRBD1
J gene: TRBJ1-1
CDR3 DNA: TGTGCCAGCAGCTATGGGACAGGGGCGAACACTGAAGCTTTCTTT
CDR3 protein: CASSYGTGANTEAFF

clone size: NA
V gene: TRBV7-2
D gene: NA
J gene: TRBJ2-5
CDR3 DNA: TGTGCCAGCAGCTTAAGTGGGGGTATGGGGACCCAGTACTTC
CDR3 protein: CASSLSGGMGTQYF

clone size: NA
V gene: TRBV5-1
D gene: TRBD2
J gene: TRBJ2-5
CDR3 DNA: TGCGCCAGCAGGACTAGCGGGGGACTCCAAGAGACCCAGTACTTC
CDR3 protein: CASRTSGGLQETQYF

clone size: once
V gene: TRBV5-6
D gene: NA
J gene: TRBJ2-3
CDR3 DNA: TGTGCCAGCAGCGACAAGGGCACAGATACGCAGTATTTT
CDR3 protein: CASSDKGTDTQYF

clone size: NA
V gene: TRBV20-1
D gene: NA
J gene: TRBJ1-1
CDR3 DNA: TGCAGTGCTAAAGGGCCTTTGAACACTGAAGCTTTCTTT
CDR3 protein: CSAKGPLNTEAFF

clone size: NA
V gene: TRBV5-1
D gene: TRBD1
J gene: TRBJ2-7
CDR3 DNA: TGCGCCAGCAGCAAGGACAGGGGATTTAATTACGAGCAGTACTTC
CDR3 protein: CASSKDRGFNYEQYF

clone size: NA
V gene: TRBV29-1
D gene: TRBD1
J gene: TRBJ1-1
CDR3 DNA: TGCAGCGTTGTCTCAGGGGGTTCGAGCACTGAAGCTTTCTTT
CDR3 protein: CSVVSGGSSTEAFF

clone size: NA
V gene: TRBV6-1
D gene: NA
J gene: TRBJ1-2
CDR3 DNA: TGTGCCAGCAGTGAAGTAAGGGTTGGAGGCTATGGCTACACCTTC
CDR3 protein: CASSEVRVGGYGYTF

clone size: NA
V gene: TRBV5-1
D gene: TRBD2
J gene: TRBJ2-3
CDR3 DNA: TGCGCCAGCAGCACGAGCGGGGGGCCGAAAGATACGCAGTATTTT
CDR3 protein: CASSTSGGPKDTQYF

clone size: NA
V gene: TRBV28
D gene: NA
J gene: TRBJ2-7
CDR3 DNA: TGTGCCAGCAGTTTAGGAGGGGACCCCTCCTACGAGCAGTACTTC
CDR3 protein: CASSLGGDPSYEQYF

clone size: NA
V gene: TRBV11-2
D gene: TRBD1
J gene: TRBJ2-7
CDR3 DNA: TGTGCCAGCAGCTCAGACAGGGGCGGGTTATACGAGCAGTACTTC
CDR3 protein: CASSSDRGGLYEQYF

clone size: NA
V gene: TRBV28
D gene: TRBD1
J gene: TRBJ1-2
CDR3 DNA: TGTGCCAGCAGTTTACGCCGCCTGACAGGGGCCCAAAACTATGGCTACACCTTC
CDR3 protein: CASSLRRLTGAQNYGYTF

clone size: few
V gene: TRBV25-1
D gene: NA
J gene: TRBJ2-7
CDR3 DNA: TGTGCCAGCAGTGAATCCCGCGACTTAGGGAAAGGCTACGAGCAGTACTTC
CDR3 protein: CASSESRDLGKGYEQYF

clone size: NA
V gene: TRBV5-1
D gene: NA
J gene: TRBJ2-2
CDR3 DNA: TGCGCCAGCAGCGAAAACTTCAAGGGCGGGGAGCTGTTTTTT
CDR3 protein: CASSENFKGGELFF

clone size: NA
V gene: TRBV27
D gene: NA
J gene: TRBJ1-1
CDR3 DNA: TGTGCCAGCAGCTGGCGGGGGGGGGTTGAAGCTTTCTTT
CDR3 protein: CASSWRGGVEAFF

clone size: many
V gene: TRBV5-1
D gene: NA
J gene: TRBJ1-1
CDR3 DNA: TGCGCCAGCAGGCCCGGGGGGCAACCGAACACTGAAGCTTTCTTT
CDR3 protein: CASRPGGQPNTEAFF

clone size: few
V gene: TRBV10-3
D gene: NA
J gene: TRBJ2-7
CDR3 DNA: TGTGCCATCAGTGGCGACCCCGGCGAGCAGTACTTC
CDR3 protein: CAISGDPGEQYF